One TCR beta chain is described in this entry. The target antigen is unknown. These data belong to a study of beta chain features in type 1 diabetes. For the study at large: Healthy donors resembled patients in age, gender and cell yields.

Germline CDR1 reads SGHTA; CDR2 reads FQGNSA. Trimming took 5 bases from V and 7 from J, leaving 20 bases between them. The CDR3 sequence is 16 residues long. Each of the CD4+ naive, central memory, regulatory and stem cell-like memory populations was sorted via CD45RO/CCR7/CD25/CD127/CD95/CD27. Findings and caveats of the study: Over-representation of high TCR-expressing cells was a possible consequence of cDNA sequencing. The naive, central memory and Treg TCRB repertoires showed an apparent similarity that was greater among patients than among healthy donors.

Expressed TCRB transcripts were sequenced, since all the RNA that had been isolated was reverse transcribed. This table comes from immunoSEQ multiplex PCR, and its TCRdb copy is limited to in-frame clones, with some not included. The data contain about 410,000 clones, approximately 13% of them singletons. The sequenced sample consisted of naive CD4+ T cells from blood. The sequence came from a man aged 25 to 40 in good health. This chain links TRBV7-2 with TRBJ2-2, with no clear D. CDR3 region: CASSPASLGGVGELFF. CDR3 in DNA: TGTGCCAGCAGCCCCGCGAGCCTTGGTGGTGTCGGGGAGCTGTTTTTT.